A single sample is the source of the 15 T cell receptor beta chains below, sequenced in a study of cytomegalovirus exposure and HLA in healthy donors. The study ran its PCR with 60 Vbeta and 13 Jbeta primers. Repertoires were generated with immunoSEQ multiplex PCR, while TCRdb's copy carries only in-frame clones and drops some. The sample shows approximately 110,000 clones, 15% of them seen only once. Source material: PBMCs. These receptors all come from a young woman in good health and CMV-seronegative.

This clone came up a few times. The chain employs TRBV4-1 and TRBJ1-1; a weak D match, TRBD1 (6 bases). This CDR3 comprises 16 residues. V was cut by 1 base and J by 5 bases, with 17 bases left in between. Germline V lookup: CDR1 MGHRA, CDR2 YSYEKL. The DNA of the CDR3 is TGCGCCAGCAGCCAAGCACCCACAGGGATTTGGACTGAAGCTTTCTTT. Translated: CASSQAPTGIWTEAFF.

This clone turned up a few times. J is TRBJ2-3 and V is TRBV29-1; D is unclear. V was cut by 2 bases and J by 4 bases, with 10 bases left in between. CDR1 SQVTM and CDR2 ANQGSEA come from the germline V gene. The CDR3 covers 13 residues. The CDR3 nucleotides are TGCAGCGTTGAACCCCGATGGCCAGATACGCAGTATTTT. Translating it yields CSVEPRWPDTQYF.

V usage is TRBV4-1 and J usage is TRBJ1-5; D possibly corresponds to TRBD1 (5 bases). Trimming took off 2 bases at V and 6 bases at J, with 8 bases between the two ends. The CDR3 is 13 residues long. In germline, CDR1 is MGHRA, CDR2 YSYEKL. The CDR3 DNA sequence: TGCGCCAGCAGCCAACCCGGGGGTCAGCCCCAGCATTTT. It translates to CASSQPGGQPQHF.

V is TRBV28 and J is TRBJ1-2; D not certain. Germline CDR1 reads MDHEN; CDR2 reads SYDVKM. The V gene lost 10 bases and the J gene lost 1 base, with 10 bases spanning the gap. The CDR3 has 12 amino acids. The CDR3 sequence is CATPGGNYGYTF. CDR3 DNA sequence: TGTGCCACCCCAGGTGGTAACTATGGCTACACCTTC.

The chain links TRBV11-1 to TRBJ2-7, with D tentatively TRBD2 (5 bases). The CDR3 is made up of 15 amino acids. The germline gives CDR1 SGHAT, CDR2 FQDESV (reference sequence). Trimming pared 2 bases from V and 1 base from J, leaving 12 bases between. CDR3 in DNA: TGTGCCAGCAGCTTAAATCCGGGGTTTTCCTACGAGCAGTACTTC. It specifies CASSLNPGFSYEQYF.

V gene TRBV10-2 combines with J gene TRBJ2-7; D gene ambiguous. CDR3 length: 13 amino acids. Looked up from germline, CDR1 is WSHSY and CDR2 is SAAADI. Deletions cut 5 bases from V and 7 bases from J, with 15 bases between. The CDR3 bases are TGCGCCAGCAGTTCGACCCAATTCGGGGAGCAGTACTTC. Amino acids: CASSSTQFGEQYF.

The chain uses TRBV29-1 and TRBJ2-3; possible D gene TRBD2, 5 bases. The CDR3 is made up of 13 amino acids. The germline CDR1 and CDR2 sequences are SQVTM and ANQGSEA. V lost 2 bases and J 1 base, leaving 7 bases between the germline ends. The DNA for the CDR3 is TGCAGCGTTGAAAGTAGCGGCACAGATACGCAGTATTTT. Protein sequence: CSVESSGTDTQYF.

This clone has more than one count but fewer than ten. The chain employs TRBV2 and TRBJ1-5; perhaps TRBD1 as D (5 bases). The germline V gene has CDR1 SNHLY and CDR2 FYNNEI. V was shortened by 1 base and J by 6 bases, with 10 bases between the two germline ends. The CDR3 spans 14 residues. As DNA, the CDR3 is TGTGCCAGCAGTGAAGATGGAGGGGCTCAGCCCCAGCATTTT. This codes for CASSEDGGAQPQHF.

The chain has TRBV9 and TRBJ2-2; no clear D. Per the germline V gene, CDR1 is SGDLS and CDR2 is YYNGEE. CDR3 length: 13 amino acids. V shed 0 bases and J shed 5 bases, with 5 bases lying between them. CDR3 nucleotide sequence: TGTGCCAGCAGCGTAGACGGGACCGGGGAGCTGTTTTTT. As protein: CASSVDGTGELFF.

The chain couples TRBV11-1 to TRBJ2-5; TRBD2 is a possible D gene (6 bases). Germline CDR1 is SGHAT and CDR2 is FQDESV (reference sequence). There are 14 residues in the CDR3. V was trimmed by 1 base and J by 4 bases, leaving 10 bases between them. CDR3 sequence reads: CASSLVQGGETQYF. CDR3 sequence (DNA): TGTGCCAGCAGCTTAGTCCAGGGAGGAGAGACCCAGTACTTC.

This clone was found a few times. The chain combines TRBV30 with TRBJ1-1; D perhaps matches TRBD1 (6 bases). The germline CDR1 and CDR2 sequences are GTSNPN and SVGIG (reference sequence). CDR3 length: 10 amino acids. The CDR3 loop reads CFEGVALAFF. In DNA, the CDR3 is TGTTTCGAGGGGGTGGCCTTGGCTTTCTTT.

This clone was seen only a few times. The rearrangement links TRBV19 to TRBJ2-7; D might be TRBD1 (8 bases). CDR1 is LNHDA, CDR2 SQIVND, per germline (reference sequence). CDR3 size: 14 residues. V was shortened by 5 bases and J by 3 bases, with 14 bases between the two germline ends. This CDR3 is CASSRQGRDYEQYF. For the CDR3, the DNA is TGTGCCAGTAGTCGACAGGGGAGGGACTACGAGCAGTACTTC. Full variable domain (rest looked up from reference TRBV19 and TRBJ2-7): DGGITQSPKYLFRKEGQNVTLSCEQNLNHDAMYWYRQDPGQGLRLIYYSQIVNDFQKGDIAEGYSVSREKKESFPLTVTSAQKNPTAFYLCASSRQGRDYEQYFGPGTRLTVT.

In this sample, this clone turned up a few times. J is TRBJ1-4 and V is TRBV5-6; D not resolved. V lost 0 bases to trimming and J lost 3 bases, with 12 bases between them. The length of the CDR3 is 16 residues. In germline, CDR1 is SGHDT, CDR2 YYEEEE. The DNA for the CDR3 is TGTGCCAGCAGCTTGGCCGGGGATCTATCTAATGAAAAACTGTTTTTT. Amino acids: CASSLAGDLSNEKLFF.

V and J are TRBV6-1 and TRBJ1-1, with 7 bases that match TRBD1. Germline-derived CDR1 and CDR2 are MNHNS and SASEGT. Losses at the gene ends were 10 bases for V and 8 bases for J; bases not matched to a gene: 7. CDR3 size: 11 residues. DNA for the CDR3: TGTGCCATCCAGGACAGGCCCGAAGCTTTCTTT. Its protein is CAIQDRPEAFF.

V gene TRBV30 combines with J gene TRBJ2-3; 7 positions match TRBD2. The V gene end was trimmed by 0 bases and the J gene end by 1 base; junction bases not matched to a gene: 7. The CDR3 contains 16 residues. Germline lookup yields CDR1 GTSNPN and CDR2 SVGIG (reference sequence). In DNA form, the CDR3 reads TGTGCCTGGAGTGTAGCGGGGCCAGGGCGCACAGATACGCAGTATTTT. It encodes CAWSVAGPGRTDTQYF.